The next 18 T cell receptor beta chains were all read from a single sample in a study of blood T cell repertoires in COVID-19. The assay was immunoSEQ multiplex PCR, and TCRdb's table has in-frame clones only and misses some. The repertoire holds fewer than 250,000 clones, 87% seen once, with 2.6% in the top ten. Input material: PBMCs or T cells enriched from blood (not recorded which). The source is a woman in her thirties with acute COVID-19.

The rearrangement joins TRBV6-4 to TRBJ1-1, with 10 bases identical to TRBD1. V gave up 9 bases and J gave up 4 bases; unmatched junction bases: 5. CDR3 size: 13 residues. Germline loops: CDR1 MRHNA, CDR2 SNTAGT. The DNA for the CDR3 is TGTGCCAGTAAACGGACAGGGGGCACTGAAGCTTTCTTT. Translated, it gives CASKRTGGTEAFF.

This sequence joins TRBV19 and TRBJ1-2; D is possibly TRBD1 (6 bases). CDR1 and CDR2 from the germline V gene are LNHDA and SQIVND (reference sequence). Deletions cut 5 bases from V and 3 bases from J, with 13 bases between. The CDR3 has 14 residues. CDR3 in amino acids: CASSYGQQDYGYTF. The CDR3 DNA reads as TGTGCCAGTAGTTACGGACAGCAAGACTATGGCTACACCTTC.

In this sample, this clone turned up once. The gene calls are TRBV7-6 and TRBJ2-3, with TRBD1 matching over 8 bases. V gave up 5 bases and J gave up 3 bases; unmatched junction bases: 7. The CDR3 has 15 residues. From germline, CDR1 is SGHVS and CDR2 FNYEAQ. The CDR3 bases are TGTGCCAGCAGCACCGGACAGGGAGCTACAGATACGCAGTATTTT. As protein: CASSTGQGATDTQYF.

The chain recombines TRBV2 with TRBJ1-1; possible D gene TRBD1, 6 bases. CDR1 and CDR2 (germline): SNHLY, FYNNEI. Trimming removed 6 bases at V and 2 bases at J, with 10 bases between. This CDR3 has 13 residues. DNA for the CDR3: TGTGCCAGCAGAACCAGGGGCAACACTGAAGCTTTCTTT. It specifies CASRTRGNTEAFF.

The chain combines TRBV29-1 with TRBJ1-1, with TRBD1 matching over 10 bases. Germline V CDR1 and CDR2: SQVTM, ANQGSEA. The V gene end was trimmed by 5 bases and the J gene end by 4 bases; junction bases not matched to a gene: 10. This CDR3 has 15 amino acids. The CDR3 reads CSVLRTGGRITEAFF. The CDR3 DNA sequence: TGCAGCGTTCTCCGGACAGGGGGTAGGATCACTGAAGCTTTCTTT.

This clone was counted a few times. The chain joins TRBV5-8 to TRBJ2-4; a possible D gene is TRBD1 (5 bases). The CDR3 extends over 14 amino acids. Germline V gene lookup returns CDR1 SGHTS and CDR2 YDEGEE. V was clipped by 5 bases and J by 0 bases, with 9 bases between them. Here the CDR3 reads CASSAGLAKNIQYF. The CDR3 DNA reads TGTGCCAGCAGTGCAGGGTTAGCCAAAAACATTCAGTACTTC.

This clone occurred a few times. This chain joins TRBV18 and TRBJ1-4, with D tentatively TRBD1 (5 bases). This CDR3 has 15 amino acids. CDR1 is KGHSH, CDR2 LQKENI, per germline. Trimming shortened V by 0 bases and J by 7 bases, and 12 bases separated the two germline ends. The CDR3 loop is CASSPPEGPGEKLFF. The DNA for the CDR3 is TGTGCCAGCTCACCACCGGAGGGGCCGGGTGAAAAACTGTTTTTT.

This clone appeared a single time. This sequence joins TRBV10-3 and TRBJ2-1, with 10 bases matching TRBD1. The CDR3 contains 14 residues. V trimming: 10 bases; J trimming: 6 bases; junction bases outside the gene matches: 9. From germline, CDR1 is ENHRY and CDR2 SYGVKD. The CDR3 loop is CANRGQGDVNEQFF. In DNA, the CDR3 is TGTGCCAACCGAGGACAGGGGGATGTCAATGAGCAGTTCTTC.

The rearrangement joins TRBV4-3 to TRBJ2-1; the match to TRBD2 covers 7 bases. CDR3 length equals 16 residues. The V gene's germline CDR1 is LGHNA and CDR2 YSLEER. V shed 4 bases and J 5 bases; nucleotides not matched to a gene: 11. CDR3 in DNA: TGCGCCAGCAGCCTTCTTGGGGAGGGAACTCACAATGAGCAGTTCTTC. This encodes CASSLLGEGTHNEQFF.

V usage is TRBV14 and J usage is TRBJ1-6; D possibly corresponds to TRBD1 (5 bases). The CDR3 sequence is 13 residues long. The V gene lost 2 bases and the J gene lost 10 bases, with 9 bases spanning the gap. The germline V gene has CDR1 SGHDN and CDR2 FVKESK. The CDR3 nucleotides read TGTGCCAGCAGCCAATCAGGGTTCTCACCCCTCCACTTT. Protein sequence: CASSQSGFSPLHF.

The chain uses TRBV9 and TRBJ2-1; 15 bases are a match to TRBD2. After removal of 4 bases from V and 7 bases from J, the junction contained 9 bases not matched to a gene. The CDR3 consists of 17 residues. Per germline, CDR1 SGDLS and CDR2 YYNGEE. The CDR3 loop is CASSPTPGLAGGNEQFF. The CDR3 DNA sequence: TGTGCCAGCAGCCCGACACCCGGACTAGCGGGGGGGAATGAGCAGTTCTTC. The entire variable domain, with the rest obtained from reference TRBV9 and TRBJ2-1, is as follows: DSGVTQTPKHLITATGQRVTLRCSPRSGDLSVYWYQQSLDQGLQFLIQYYNGEERAKGNILERFSAQQFPDLHSELNLSSLELGDSALYFCASSPTPGLAGGNEQFFGPGTRLTVL.

This chain joins TRBV5-1 and TRBJ2-5; a weak D match, TRBD2 (6 bases). The V gene's germline CDR1 is SGHRS and CDR2 YFSETQ. This CDR3 region has 14 residues. Trimming took off 4 bases at V and 5 bases at J, with 15 bases between the two ends. In nucleotides, the CDR3 is TGCGCCAGCAGCCCCATGGGGCGGGGCGAGACCCAGTACTTC. Protein: CASSPMGRGETQYF.

The chain links TRBV25-1 to TRBJ1-1, with TRBD1 as a possible D gene (6 bases). Per the germline V gene, CDR1 is MGHDK and CDR2 is SYGVNS. With 5 bases removed from V and 8 bases from J, the gap between germline ends came to 9 bases. The CDR3 has 11 amino acids. The CDR3 sequence is CASSWGLEAFF. CDR3 coding DNA: TGTGCCAGCAGTTGGGGGCTAGAAGCTTTCTTT.

J is TRBJ2-2 and V is TRBV29-1, with 12 bases that match TRBD2. This CDR3 has 14 amino acids. The V gene's germline CDR1 is SQVTM and CDR2 ANQGSEA. The V gene end was trimmed by 8 bases and the J gene end by 3 bases; junction bases not matched to a gene: 4. The CDR3 region is CSTRTSGDTGELFF. For the CDR3, the DNA is TGCAGCACGCGGACTAGCGGGGACACCGGGGAGCTGTTTTTT.

The chain couples TRBV9 to TRBJ1-1, with 10 nucleotides matching TRBD1. This CDR3 region has 15 residues. Germline trimming cut 3 bases from V and 6 bases from J; bases unmatched to any gene: 8. Germline V gene data show CDR1 as SGDLS and CDR2 as YYNGEE. Here the CDR3 DNA reads TGTGCCAGCAGCGCCCCGACAGGGGGCAACGCTGAAGCTTTCTTT. Translating gives CASSAPTGGNAEAFF.

The J gene is TRBJ2-7, the V gene TRBV7-2; TRBD2 aligns across 9 bases. Trimming at V came to 1 base and at J to 2 bases, leaving 6 bases not matched to a gene. Germline loops: CDR1 SGHTA, CDR2 FQGNSA. The length of the CDR3 is 16 residues. The CDR3 is CASSLVATSGAYEQYF. The CDR3 DNA reads TGTGCCAGCAGCTTAGTTGCGACTAGCGGAGCCTACGAGCAGTACTTC.

The CDR3 reads CASSFAGDNQPQHF. The DNA for the CDR3 is TGTGCCAGCAGCTTCGCAGGGGACAATCAGCCCCAGCATTTT. The chain carries TRBV7-9 and TRBJ1-5; a possible D gene is TRBD1 (6 bases). Per the germline V gene, CDR1 is SEHNR and CDR2 is FQNEAQ (reference sequence). The CDR3 has 14 amino acids. V lost 3 bases to trimming and J lost 3 bases, with 9 bases between them.

The sample holds a few counts of this clone. The chain links TRBV25-1 to TRBJ2-7; 10 positions match TRBD1. CDR3 length equals 16 residues. From germline, CDR1 is MGHDK and CDR2 SYGVNS. V gave up 7 bases and J gave up 4 bases; unmatched junction bases: 13. The CDR3 nucleotides are TGTGCCAGCACCCTTGGGGGGACAGGGGCATCTTACGAGCAGTACTTC. Amino acids: CASTLGGTGASYEQYF.